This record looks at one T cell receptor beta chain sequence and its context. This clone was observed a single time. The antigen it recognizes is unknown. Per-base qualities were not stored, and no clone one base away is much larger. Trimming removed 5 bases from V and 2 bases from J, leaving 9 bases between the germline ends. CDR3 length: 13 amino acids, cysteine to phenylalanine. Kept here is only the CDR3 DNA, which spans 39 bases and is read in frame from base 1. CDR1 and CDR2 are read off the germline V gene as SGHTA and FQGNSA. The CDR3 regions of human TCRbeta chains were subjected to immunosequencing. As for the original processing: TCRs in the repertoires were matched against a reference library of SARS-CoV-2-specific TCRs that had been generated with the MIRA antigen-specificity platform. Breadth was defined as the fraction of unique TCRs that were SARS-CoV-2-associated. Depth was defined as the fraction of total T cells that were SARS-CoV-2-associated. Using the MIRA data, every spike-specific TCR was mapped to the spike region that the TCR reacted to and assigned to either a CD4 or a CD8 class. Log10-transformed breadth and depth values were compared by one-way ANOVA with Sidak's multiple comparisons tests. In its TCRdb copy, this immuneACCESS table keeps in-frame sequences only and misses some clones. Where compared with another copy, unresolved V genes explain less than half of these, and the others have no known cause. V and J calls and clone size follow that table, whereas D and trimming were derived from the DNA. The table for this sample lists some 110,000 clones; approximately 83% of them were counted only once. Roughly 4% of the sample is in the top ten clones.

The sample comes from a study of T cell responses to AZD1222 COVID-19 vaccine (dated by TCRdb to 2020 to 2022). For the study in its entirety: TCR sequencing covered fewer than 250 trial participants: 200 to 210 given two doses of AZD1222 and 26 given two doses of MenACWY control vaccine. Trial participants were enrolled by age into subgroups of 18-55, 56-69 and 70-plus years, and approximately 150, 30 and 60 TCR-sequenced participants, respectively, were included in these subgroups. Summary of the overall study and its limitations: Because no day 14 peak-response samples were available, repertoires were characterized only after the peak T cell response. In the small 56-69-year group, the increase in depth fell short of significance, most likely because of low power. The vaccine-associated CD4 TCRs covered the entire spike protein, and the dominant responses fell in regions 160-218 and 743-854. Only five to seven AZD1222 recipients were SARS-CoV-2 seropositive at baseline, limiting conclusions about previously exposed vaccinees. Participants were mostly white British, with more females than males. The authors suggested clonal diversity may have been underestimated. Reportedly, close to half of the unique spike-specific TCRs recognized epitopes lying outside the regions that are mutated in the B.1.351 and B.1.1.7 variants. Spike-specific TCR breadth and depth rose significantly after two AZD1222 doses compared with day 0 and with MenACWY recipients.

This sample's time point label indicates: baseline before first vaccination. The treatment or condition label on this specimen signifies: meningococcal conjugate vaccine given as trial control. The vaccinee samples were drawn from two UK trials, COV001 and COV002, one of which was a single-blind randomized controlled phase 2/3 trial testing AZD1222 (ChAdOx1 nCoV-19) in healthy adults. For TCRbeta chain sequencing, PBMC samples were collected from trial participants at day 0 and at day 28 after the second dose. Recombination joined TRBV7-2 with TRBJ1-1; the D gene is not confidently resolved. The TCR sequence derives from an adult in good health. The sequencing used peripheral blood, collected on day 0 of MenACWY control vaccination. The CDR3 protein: CASSEAPNTEAFF. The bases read TGTGCCAGCAGCGAGGCGCCTAACACTGAAGCTTTCTTT.